What follows describes a single T cell receptor (beta chain). Antigen unknown. Deletions cut 2 bases from V and 2 bases from J, with 13 bases between. Germline lookup yields CDR1 MNHEY and CDR2 SMNVEV (reference sequence). This CDR3 has 15 residues. This sample is part of a study of cytomegalovirus exposure and HLA in healthy donors. The study, taken as a whole, reports: Later analysis identified around 15,000 TCR beta sequences associated with HLA alleles, using a false discovery rate threshold of 0.05. Exclusion applied to some V segments, including TRBV6-2 and TRBV6-3, as they were indistinguishable. With high specificity and sensitivity, the classifier reportedly diagnosed cytomegalovirus status.

Primers for the PCR totalled 60 Vbeta and 13 Jbeta. As processed by the authors: Later analysis identified roughly 82 million unique TCR beta chains, about 10 million shared. Some clones are missing from TCRdb's copy, which holds only in-frame ones; the method was immunoSEQ multiplex PCR. That table supplies the V and J calls and clone size; D and trimming were determined from the DNA. There are over 120,000 clones in the sample; approximately 84% occur only once, and about 1.5% lies in the top ten. The chain links TRBV27 to TRBJ2-7, with a tentative D call TRBD2 (5 bases). This sequence originates from a man aged 30 to 45 in good health and CMV-seropositive. Sequences were obtained from PBMCs. CDR3 sequence (DNA): TGTGCCAGCAGTTTAGGGTCCGGGGATGCCTACGAGCAGTACTTC. It specifies CASSLGSGDAYEQYF.